This TCR beta chain emerged from a study of blood T cell repertoires in COVID-19. Study as a whole: PBMCs, B-cell-depleted T cells, or T cells provided the cDNA or gDNA that made up the material.

In the authors' methods: Estimation of nucleated cell counts was performed using reference gene primer amplification. This table comes from immunoSEQ multiplex PCR, and its TCRdb copy is limited to in-frame clones, with some not included. Clonal size and the V and J genes are those of that table, whereas D and trimming came from the DNA. The table includes about 140,000 clones, 85% to 90% detected once. The TCR comes from a woman older than 75 with acute or convalescent COVID-19. The sample comprised peripheral blood.

Written as DNA, the CDR3 is TGTGCCAGCAGGGGAACAGGGGGAGTGTCCTACGAGCAGTACTTC. Protein sequence: CASRGTGGVSYEQYF. The chain recombines TRBV14 with TRBJ2-7; TRBD1 agrees at 8 bases. Trimming cost V 6 bases and J 1 base; bases outside gene matches: 8. The CDR3 consists of 15 residues. Germline CDR1 reads SGHDN; CDR2 reads FVKESK.